These 30 T cell receptor beta chains originate from one sample sequenced in a study of lymphopenia after photon versus proton radiotherapy. Profiling relied on immunoSEQ multiplex PCR, and the TCRdb table lists in-frame clones only, not all of them. Here the sample spans about 50,000 clones, roughly nine tenths being singletons. The sample was peripheral blood, taken from a patient treated with photon-based radiotherapy. The receptors here all came from a woman in her forties with cholangiocarcinoma.

This chain joins TRBV18 and TRBJ1-5; D remains unclear. Germline values: CDR1 KGHSH, CDR2 LQKENI. CDR3 size: 14 residues. V was clipped by 4 bases and J by 3 bases, with 10 bases between them. CDR3 nucleotides: TGTGCCAGCTCACTCGCCAACAACAATCAGCCCCAGCATTTT. This gives the protein CASSLANNNQPQHF.

The rearrangement links TRBV5-8 to TRBJ1-2; TRBD1 is a possible D gene (5 bases). Germline CDR1 is SGHTS and CDR2 is YDEGEE. The CDR3 extends over 13 amino acids. The V end was cut by 4 bases, the J end by 5 bases, with 12 bases between. CDR3 sequence reads: CASSPGRSYGYTF. The CDR3 nucleotides are TGTGCCAGCAGCCCGGGACGGTCTTATGGCTACACCTTC.

This chain joins TRBV5-6 and TRBJ1-2; a weak D match, TRBD1 (5 bases). CDR1 SGHDT and CDR2 YYEEEE come from the germline V gene. The V gene lost 7 bases and the J gene lost 4 bases, with 20 bases spanning the gap. The CDR3 spans 15 residues. The DNA for the CDR3 is TGTGCCAGCGGCAACAAAGACAGAAGTACCTATGGCTACACCTTC. Translation: CASGNKDRSTYGYTF. The full variable domain, completed using reference TRBV5-6 and TRBJ1-2, is DAGVTQSPTHLIKTRGQQVTLRCSPKSGHDTVSWYQQALGQGPQFIFQYYEEEERQRGNFPDRFSGHQFPNYSSELNVNALLLGDSALYLCASGNKDRSTYGYTFGSGTRLTVV.

Judged by abundance, this clone is large. J is TRBJ1-3 and V is TRBV30, with TRBD1 matching over 7 bases. V gave up 1 base and J gave up 0 bases; unmatched junction bases: 12. Germline assignment: CDR1 GTSNPN and CDR2 SVGIG (reference sequence). The CDR3 is made up of 18 amino acids. CDR3 region: CAWSDGDRTTYSGNTIYF. As DNA, the CDR3 is TGTGCCTGGAGTGACGGGGACAGAACCACCTACTCTGGAAACACCATATATTTT.

The J gene is TRBJ2-2, the V gene TRBV9; TRBD2 might be the D (6 bases). This CDR3 is built from 14 residues. The V and J ends lost 6 bases and 6 bases respectively, with 15 bases between them. Germline values: CDR1 SGDLS, CDR2 YYNGEE. In nucleotides, the CDR3 is TGTGCCAGCATGGCGGGGACCCGTCCCGGGGAGCTGTTTTTT. This translates into CASMAGTRPGELFF.

This clone was seen only once. The V call is TRBV19, the J call TRBJ2-1; D is perhaps TRBD2 (5 bases). The CDR3 consists of 15 residues. CDR1 and CDR2 from the germline V gene are LNHDA and SQIVND (reference sequence). Deletions cut 5 bases from V and 0 bases from J, with 11 bases between. Here the CDR3 reads CASSSRVGSYNEQFF. The CDR3 nucleotides read TGTGCCAGTAGTTCGAGGGTAGGCTCCTACAATGAGCAGTTCTTC. Supplemented by reference TRBV19 and TRBJ2-1, the full variable domain reads DGGITQSPKYLFRKEGQNVTLSCEQNLNHDAMYWYRQDPGQGLRLIYYSQIVNDFQKGDIAEGYSVSREKKESFPLTVTSAQKNPTAFYLCASSSRVGSYNEQFFGPGTRLTVL.

This chain uses TRBV7-3 with TRBJ2-3; TRBD1 might be the D (5 bases). Germline assignment: CDR1 SGHTA and CDR2 FQGTGA. The CDR3 runs 13 residues. V lost 2 bases and J 5 bases, leaving 8 bases between the germline ends. The CDR3 sequence: CASSLGAGDTQYF. The CDR3 DNA is TGTGCCAGCAGCTTAGGGGCCGGAGATACGCAGTATTTT. The entire variable domain, with the rest obtained from reference TRBV7-3 and TRBJ2-3, is as follows: GAGVSQTPSNKVTEKGKYVELRCDPISGHTALYWYRQSLGQGPEFLIYFQGTGAADDSGLPNDRFFAVRPEGSVSTLKIQRTERGDSAVYLCASSLGAGDTQYFGPGTRLTVL.

This clone has a single count. The chain uses TRBV30 and TRBJ1-6; the D is unclear. Germline CDR1 reads GTSNPN; CDR2 reads SVGIG (reference sequence). V was cut by 4 bases and J by 5 bases, with 15 bases left in between. The CDR3 runs to 15 residues. CDR3 in amino acids: CAWKVSGSNNSPLHF. The CDR3 region has the DNA TGTGCCTGGAAAGTGTCCGGGTCAAATAATTCACCCCTCCACTTT.

The V gene is TRBV6-6, the J gene TRBJ1-4, with D unresolved. Trimming left V 5 bases short and J 1 base short, with 11 bases between. Germline V gives CDR1 MNHNY, CDR2 SVGAGI (reference sequence). The CDR3 is 15 amino acids. CDR3 sequence (DNA): TGTGCCAGCAGTCAAAAGAGAAGAACTAATGAAAAACTGTTTTTT. It specifies CASSQKRRTNEKLFF.

The V gene is TRBV28, the J gene TRBJ1-4; D remains unclear. Trimming removed 6 bases at V and 0 bases at J, with 11 bases between. Per germline, CDR1 MDHEN and CDR2 SYDVKM. The CDR3 covers 15 residues. The CDR3 region is CASRAGDPTNEKLFF. In nucleotides, the CDR3 is TGTGCCAGCAGGGCGGGAGACCCAACTAATGAAAAACTGTTTTTT.

This clone was observed a single time. The chain employs TRBV9 and TRBJ2-7, with D unresolved. Germline V lookup: CDR1 SGDLS, CDR2 YYNGEE. The CDR3 loop spans 14 amino acids. Trimming took 0 bases from V and 2 from J, leaving 9 bases between them. Written as DNA, the CDR3 is TGTGCCAGCAGCGTAGACTCTCCGACCTACGAGCAGTACTTC. This sequence encodes CASSVDSPTYEQYF. Full variable domain (rest looked up from reference TRBV9 and TRBJ2-7): DSGVTQTPKHLITATGQRVTLRCSPRSGDLSVYWYQQSLDQGLQFLIQYYNGEERAKGNILERFSAQQFPDLHSELNLSSLELGDSALYFCASSVDSPTYEQYFGPGTRLTVT.

V is TRBV7-3 and J is TRBJ2-1, with a possible D match to TRBD2 (6 bases). Looked up from germline, CDR1 is SGHTA and CDR2 is FQGTGA. This CDR3 contains 14 residues. V was pared by 5 bases and J by 5 bases, with 13 bases between. CDR3 protein: CASSQAGSNNEQFF. The CDR3, as DNA: TGTGCCAGCAGCCAAGCCGGGAGCAACAATGAGCAGTTCTTC.

This sequence joins TRBV7-2 and TRBJ2-5; D gene ambiguous. The CDR3 totals 16 residues. Trimming pared 0 bases from V and 2 bases from J, leaving 13 bases between. Per germline, CDR1 SGHTA and CDR2 FQGNSA. CDR3 residues: CASSLAYSAYQETQYF. The CDR3 DNA reads TGTGCCAGCAGCTTAGCTTATTCGGCATATCAAGAGACCCAGTACTTC.

The gene calls are TRBV7-8 and TRBJ2-3; TRBD2 aligns across 11 bases. Unmatched junction bases numbered 2, after V lost 1 base and J lost 2 bases. Per germline, CDR1 SGHVS and CDR2 FQNEAQ. The CDR3 loop spans 16 amino acids. The DNA for the CDR3 is TGTGCCAGCAGCTTAGTAGCGGGAGGGAACACAGATACGCAGTATTTT. Amino acid sequence: CASSLVAGGNTDTQYF.

The V gene is TRBV30, the J gene TRBJ1-4, with 7 bases that match TRBD1. Germline V CDR1 and CDR2: GTSNPN, SVGIG (reference sequence). CDR3 length: 13 amino acids. V lost 5 bases, J lost 10 bases, and 10 bases stayed unmatched. The CDR3 here is CAWATGEGGKLFF. CDR3 coding DNA: TGTGCCTGGGCCACAGGGGAGGGTGGAAAACTGTTTTTT.

This chain uses TRBV5-1 with TRBJ1-1; D perhaps matches TRBD1 (5 bases). Trimming removed 3 bases from V and 4 bases from J, with 13 bases in between. Germline CDR1 reads SGHRS; CDR2 reads YFSETQ. The length of the CDR3 is 14 residues. The CDR3 coding sequence is TGCGCCAGCAGCTCAGGGTCCCGGGGCACTGAAGCTTTCTTT. The encoded protein is CASSSGSRGTEAFF.

The V and J genes are TRBV19 and TRBJ2-2; no reliable D call. The V end was cut by 1 base, the J end by 2 bases, with 14 bases between. This CDR3 contains 17 residues. Looked up from germline, CDR1 is LNHDA and CDR2 is SQIVND (reference sequence). The CDR3 nucleotides read TGTGCCAGTAGTATAGTTCAACCAACCCGAAACACCGGGGAGCTGTTTTTT. Translated, it gives CASSIVQPTRNTGELFF.

V gene TRBV7-2 combines with J gene TRBJ2-3; no firm D call. Trimming cost V 0 bases and J 3 bases, with 10 bases left between them. The CDR3 consists of 15 residues. Looked up from germline, CDR1 is SGHTA and CDR2 is FQGNSA. CDR3: CASSLATVATDTQYF. The CDR3 DNA sequence: TGTGCCAGCAGCTTAGCCACGGTCGCGACAGATACGCAGTATTTT.

The V call is TRBV27, the J call TRBJ2-3; D gene ambiguous. This CDR3 has 16 amino acids. Germline V gene sequence: CDR1 MNHEY, CDR2 SMNVEV (reference sequence). Trimming stripped 10 bases from V and 0 bases from J, with 20 bases between. The CDR3 DNA reads as TGTGCCACCCAGGCCCCCCAGAGAGGTAGCACAGATACGCAGTATTTT. Translated, it gives CATQAPQRGSTDTQYF.

The chain combines TRBV5-5 with TRBJ1-1, with D perhaps TRBD1 (5 bases). From germline, CDR1 is SGHKS and CDR2 YYEKEE (reference sequence). CDR3 length equals 13 residues. Trimming removed 4 bases from V and 4 bases from J, with 11 bases in between. The CDR3 nucleotides read TGTGCCAGCAGCGTCCCCGGGGGCACTGAAGCTTTCTTT. It translates to CASSVPGGTEAFF. The complete variable domain, with remaining parts taken from reference TRBV5-5 and TRBJ1-1, reads DAGVTQSPTHLIKTRGQQVTLRCSPISGHKSVSWYQQVLGQGPQFIFQYYEKEERGRGNFPDRFSARQFPNYSSELNVNALLLGDSALYLCASSVPGGTEAFFGQGTRLTVV.

The chain uses TRBV10-3 and TRBJ2-3; TRBD2 aligns across 13 bases. Germline CDR1 ENHRY, CDR2 SYGVKD. The CDR3 is 14 residues long. V trimming: 4 bases; J trimming: 7 bases; junction bases outside the gene matches: 2. CDR3 sequence (DNA): TGTGCCATCAGTGGGACTAGCGGGAGTTATACGCAGTATTTT. Residues: CAISGTSGSYTQYF.

The gene calls are TRBV2 and TRBJ2-3; unclear D gene. V gave up 2 bases and J gave up 8 bases, with 14 bases separating them. The germline V gene encodes CDR1 SNHLY and CDR2 FYNNEI. This CDR3 has 14 residues. CDR3 in DNA: TGTGCCAGCAGTGAATACGAAGGCAGAAGTACGCAGTATTTT. It encodes CASSEYEGRSTQYF. The whole variable domain, remainder taken from reference TRBV2 and TRBJ2-3, is EPEVTQTPSHQVTQMGQEVILRCVPISNHLYFYWYRQILGQKVEFLVSFYNNEISEKSEIFDDQFSVERPDGSNFTLKIRSTKLEDSAMYFCASSEYEGRSTQYFGPGTRLTVL.

The chain employs TRBV5-5 and TRBJ2-1; TRBD1 agrees at 12 bases. Unmatched junction bases numbered 4, after V lost 3 bases and J lost 6 bases. From germline, CDR1 is SGHKS and CDR2 YYEKEE (reference sequence). The CDR3 is 15 amino acids. CDR3 loop: CASSWGQGAANEQFF. For the CDR3, the DNA is TGTGCCAGCAGCTGGGGACAGGGGGCCGCCAATGAGCAGTTCTTC. Variable domain in full (rest from reference TRBV5-5 and TRBJ2-1): DAGVTQSPTHLIKTRGQQVTLRCSPISGHKSVSWYQQVLGQGPQFIFQYYEKEERGRGNFPDRFSARQFPNYSSELNVNALLLGDSALYLCASSWGQGAANEQFFGPGTRLTVL.

This chain joins TRBV7-2 and TRBJ2-1; D is possibly TRBD2 (5 bases). V lost 6 bases and J lost 8, with 26 bases in between. In germline, CDR1 is SGHTA, CDR2 FQGNSA. The CDR3 has 17 amino acids. The CDR3 here is CASSRPGMIATSDEQFF. For the CDR3, the DNA is TGTGCCAGCAGTCGGCCCGGGATGATAGCGACGTCAGATGAGCAGTTCTTC.

The J gene is TRBJ1-2, the V gene TRBV27; 7 bases agree with TRBD1. CDR1 is MNHEY, CDR2 SMNVEV, per germline (reference sequence). Germline trimming cut 6 bases from V and 4 bases from J; bases unmatched to any gene: 5. The CDR3 is made up of 13 amino acids. The CDR3 reads CASSLGTAYGYTF. The CDR3 DNA reads as TGTGCCAGCAGCCTCGGGACAGCCTATGGCTACACCTTC.

The chain recombines TRBV6-5 with TRBJ1-3; 9 bases are shared with TRBD1. The CDR3 covers 15 residues. CDR1 and CDR2 from the germline V gene are MNHEY and SVGAGI. V lost 6 bases and J lost 2; bases outside the gene matches: 5. CDR3 in DNA: TGTGCCAGCAGGATGGACAGGGGAACTGGAAACACCATATATTTT. The encoded protein is CASRMDRGTGNTIYF.

The chain uses TRBV25-1 and TRBJ2-3, with D possibly being TRBD1 or TRBD2 (6 bases each). This CDR3 spans 14 amino acids. CDR1 is MGHDK, CDR2 SYGVNS, per germline. V was cut by 11 bases and J by 1 base, with 16 bases left in between. CDR3: CAASTGAGTDTQYF. As DNA, the CDR3 is TGTGCCGCATCCACGGGGGCCGGCACAGATACGCAGTATTTT.

V and J are TRBV2 and TRBJ2-7; D unresolved. The germline V gene encodes CDR1 SNHLY and CDR2 FYNNEI. The V end was cut by 4 bases, the J end by 3 bases, with 10 bases between. The CDR3 contains 13 residues. CDR3 DNA: TGTGCCAGCAGTGCTTTGCCGAGCTACGAGCAGTACTTC. Translating it yields CASSALPSYEQYF.

The CDR3 bases are TGCAGCGTTGCGGCGGCGAACACTGAAGCTTTCTTT. Translated, it gives CSVAAANTEAFF. The gene calls are TRBV29-1 and TRBJ1-1; D ambiguous. Germline V CDR1 and CDR2: SQVTM, ANQGSEA. Deletions cut 4 bases from V and 1 base from J, with 7 bases between. CDR3 length equals 12 residues.

The chain couples TRBV7-6 to TRBJ1-5; no firm D call. CDR3 size: 13 residues. V lost 5 bases and J lost 6, with 11 bases in between. The germline CDR1 and CDR2 sequences are SGHVS and FNYEAQ. Written as DNA, the CDR3 is TGTGCCAGCAGCCTACGGCAAGGTCAGCCCCAGCATTTT. Residues: CASSLRQGQPQHF.